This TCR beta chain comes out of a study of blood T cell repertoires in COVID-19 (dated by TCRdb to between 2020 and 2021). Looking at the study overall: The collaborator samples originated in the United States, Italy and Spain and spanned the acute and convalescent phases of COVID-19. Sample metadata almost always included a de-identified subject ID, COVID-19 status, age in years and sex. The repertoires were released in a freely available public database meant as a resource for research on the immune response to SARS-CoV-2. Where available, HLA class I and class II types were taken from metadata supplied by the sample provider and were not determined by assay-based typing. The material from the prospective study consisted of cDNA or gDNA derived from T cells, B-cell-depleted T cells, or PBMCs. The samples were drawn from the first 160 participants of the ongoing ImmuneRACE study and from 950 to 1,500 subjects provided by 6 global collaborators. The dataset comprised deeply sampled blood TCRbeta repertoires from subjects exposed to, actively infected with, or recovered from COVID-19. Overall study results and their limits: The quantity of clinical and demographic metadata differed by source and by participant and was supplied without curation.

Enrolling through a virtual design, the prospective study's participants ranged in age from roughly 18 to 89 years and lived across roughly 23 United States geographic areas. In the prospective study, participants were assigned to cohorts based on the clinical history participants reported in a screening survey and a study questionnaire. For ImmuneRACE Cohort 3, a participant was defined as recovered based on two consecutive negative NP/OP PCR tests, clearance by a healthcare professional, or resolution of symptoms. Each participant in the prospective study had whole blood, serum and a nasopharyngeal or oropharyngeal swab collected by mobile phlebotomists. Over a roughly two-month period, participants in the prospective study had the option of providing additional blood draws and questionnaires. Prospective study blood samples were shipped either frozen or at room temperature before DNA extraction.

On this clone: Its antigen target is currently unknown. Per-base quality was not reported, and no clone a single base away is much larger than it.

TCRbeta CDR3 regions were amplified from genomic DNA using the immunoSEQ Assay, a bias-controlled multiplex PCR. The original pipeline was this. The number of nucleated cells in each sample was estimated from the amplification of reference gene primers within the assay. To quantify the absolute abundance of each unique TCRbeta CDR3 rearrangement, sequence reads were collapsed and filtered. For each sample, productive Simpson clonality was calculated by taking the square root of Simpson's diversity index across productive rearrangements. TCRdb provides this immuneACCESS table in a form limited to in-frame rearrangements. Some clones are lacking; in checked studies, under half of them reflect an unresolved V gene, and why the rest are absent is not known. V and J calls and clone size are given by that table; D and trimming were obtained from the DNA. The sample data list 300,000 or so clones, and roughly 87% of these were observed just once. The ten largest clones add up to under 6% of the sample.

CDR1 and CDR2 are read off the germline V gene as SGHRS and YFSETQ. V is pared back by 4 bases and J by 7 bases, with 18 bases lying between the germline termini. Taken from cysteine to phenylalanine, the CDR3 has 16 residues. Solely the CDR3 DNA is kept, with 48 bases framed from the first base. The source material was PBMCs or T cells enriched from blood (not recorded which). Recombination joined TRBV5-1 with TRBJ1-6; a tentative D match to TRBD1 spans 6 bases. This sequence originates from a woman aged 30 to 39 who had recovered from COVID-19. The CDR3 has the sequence CASSLFRQARNSPLHF. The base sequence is TGCGCCAGCAGCCTTTTCCGACAGGCGAGGAATTCACCCCTCCACTTT.